This TCR beta chain was sequenced during a study of naive and memory T cell subsets. The beta constant-region primer was an equimolar mix of two oligonucleotides covering TRBC1 and TRBC2. TCRdb recomputed calls from the UMI-ligation and nested PCR reads with MiXCR, one row per CDR3 protein. The repertoire holds around 160,000 distinct CDR3 sequences, with 15% to 20% as singletons. This receptor was taken from a human donor in good health. The sample comprised naive CD4+ T cells from blood.

The CDR3 sequence: CASSPDRVNTGELFF. The CDR3 DNA follows: TGTGCCAGCAGCCCCGACAGGGTTAACACCGGGGAGCTGTTTTTT. The chain carries TRBV11-3 and TRBJ2-2, with 7 bases matching TRBD1. The CDR3 is made up of 15 amino acids. V shed 5 bases, J shed 2 bases, and the junction held 5 bases outside the gene matches. Germline values: CDR1 SGHNT, CDR2 YENEEA.